A selection of T cell receptor beta chains follows, all from one sample in a study of T cells in tumors after PD-1 blockade. Profiling relied on immunoSEQ multiplex PCR, and the TCRdb table lists in-frame clones only, not all of them. The sample includes about 21,000 clones, roughly 80% of them seen just once. Sample: PBMCs, taken after anti-PD-1 therapy. The receptor set was obtained from a human donor with advanced basal cell or squamous cell carcinoma (not recorded which). Both conserved end residues are part of each CDR3. A D gene is named only where the DNA matches it firmly. Only part of the rows carry a size: once, few, many, or a class if the clone is expanded.

abundance: -
v_gene: TRBV5-1
j_gene: TRBJ2-7
d_gene: -
CDR3aa: CASSFGTELYEQYF
CDR3nt: TGCGCCAGCAGCTTCGGGACCGAACTCTACGAGCAGTACTTC

abundance: -
v_gene: TRBV3-1/TRBV3-2
j_gene: TRBJ2-2
d_gene: TRBD2
CDR3aa: CASSRSGRRTGELFF
CDR3nt: TGTGCCAGCAGCCGTAGCGGGAGACGAACCGGGGAGCTGTTTTTT

abundance: -
v_gene: TRBV6-5
j_gene: TRBJ1-1
d_gene: -
CDR3aa: CASSSSRDGWAEAFF
CDR3nt: TGTGCCAGCAGCTCTTCCCGGGACGGTTGGGCTGAAGCTTTCTTT

abundance: -
v_gene: TRBV4-2
j_gene: TRBJ1-5
d_gene: -
CDR3aa: CASSQVEGGNQPQHF
CDR3nt: TGTGCCAGCAGCCAAGTGGAGGGGGGGAATCAGCCCCAGCATTTT

abundance: few
v_gene: TRBV15
j_gene: TRBJ1-2
d_gene: -
CDR3aa: CATSRDSFGPYGYTF
CDR3nt: TGTGCCACCAGCAGAGATAGTTTTGGGCCCTATGGCTACACCTTC

abundance: -
v_gene: TRBV6-5
j_gene: TRBJ2-3
d_gene: -
CDR3aa: CASSYYGESTDTQYF
CDR3nt: TGTGCCAGCAGTTACTACGGGGAGAGCACAGATACGCAGTATTTT

abundance: once
v_gene: TRBV9
j_gene: TRBJ2-1
d_gene: -
CDR3aa: CASSGPSGGYNEQFF
CDR3nt: TGTGCCAGCAGCGGCCCGTCTGGGGGTTACAATGAGCAGTTCTTC

abundance: -
v_gene: TRBV5-1
j_gene: TRBJ2-1
d_gene: -
CDR3aa: CASSWRFDNEQFF
CDR3nt: TGCGCCAGCAGCTGGCGCTTCGACAATGAGCAGTTCTTC

abundance: large
v_gene: TRBV10-3
j_gene: TRBJ2-3
d_gene: TRBD2
CDR3aa: CAIRPTSGGETDTQYF
CDR3nt: TGTGCCATCAGACCCACTAGCGGGGGGGAGACAGATACGCAGTATTTT

abundance: -
v_gene: TRBV7-8
j_gene: TRBJ1-5
d_gene: TRBD1
CDR3aa: CASSLGQTGDFNSNQPQHF
CDR3nt: TGTGCCAGCAGCTTAGGCCAGACAGGGGATTTTAATAGCAATCAGCCCCAGCATTTT

abundance: -
v_gene: TRBV3-1/TRBV3-2
j_gene: TRBJ2-3
d_gene: TRBD2
CDR3aa: CASSRQLAGRDTQYF
CDR3nt: TGTGCCAGCAGCCGACAACTAGCGGGGCGAGATACGCAGTATTTT

abundance: -
v_gene: TRBV18
j_gene: TRBJ2-5
d_gene: -
CDR3aa: CASSPLGGRGETQYF
CDR3nt: TGTGCCAGCTCACCACTTGGGGGGCGAGGAGAGACCCAGTACTTC